A selection of T cell receptor beta chains follows, all from one sample in a study of cytomegalovirus exposure and HLA in healthy donors. The method was immunoSEQ multiplex PCR; TCRdb's version includes in-frame clones alone and lacks a portion of them. The table includes 200,000 or so clones, roughly 80% detected once. Sequenced input: PBMCs. These receptors all stem from a young man in good health and CMV-seronegative. Both conserved end residues are part of each CDR3. A D gene is named only where the DNA matches it firmly. A clone size is listed for some rows: how often the clone was seen (once, few, many), or a class if it is expanded.

.	TRBV7-3	TRBJ2-7	.	CASSLIRAPEQYF	TGTGCCAGCAGCTTAATCAGGGCCCCCGAGCAGTACTTC
once	TRBV4-3	TRBJ2-7	.	CASSQDIRPYEQYF	TGCGCCAGCAGCCAAGATATCAGGCCCTACGAGCAGTACTTC
few	TRBV6-1	TRBJ1-2	TRBD1	CAGSITGGGGYTF	TGTGCCGGGTCGATTACAGGGGGCGGTGGCTACACCTTC
.	TRBV15	TRBJ2-1	.	CATSRDRGSGGEQFF	TGTGCCACCAGCAGAGATAGGGGGTCGGGGGGTGAGCAGTTCTTC
.	TRBV27	TRBJ2-7	TRBD1	CARMTGGGRHYEQYF	TGTGCCAGGATGACAGGGGGCGGCAGGCACTACGAGCAGTACTTC
.	TRBV7-9	TRBJ1-1	.	CASSRVRGLRDTEAFF	TGTGCCAGCAGCCGGGTGCGGGGGCTCAGGGACACTGAAGCTTTCTTT
.	TRBV6-6	TRBJ2-5	.	CASSPSLGVTTQYF	TGTGCCAGCAGCCCATCGCTGGGAGTTACGACCCAGTACTTC
.	TRBV18	TRBJ2-3	TRBD1	CASSPMTGEDTQYF	TGTGCCAGCTCACCAATGACAGGGGAAGATACGCAGTATTTT
.	TRBV2	TRBJ2-1	.	CASSSGRELQFF	TGTGCCAGCAGTTCTGGGCGAGAACTGCAGTTCTTC
.	TRBV23-1	TRBJ2-1	.	CASNRYNEQFF	TGCGCCAGCAACCGGTACAATGAGCAGTTCTTC
.	TRBV2	TRBJ2-1	TRBD1	CASIRDSSYNEQFF	TGTGCCAGCATCCGGGACAGCTCCTACAATGAGCAGTTCTTC
.	TRBV5-4	TRBJ1-6	TRBD1	CASSADRQYSPLHF	TGTGCCAGCAGCGCGGACAGGCAGTATTCACCCCTCCACTTT
.	TRBV19	TRBJ2-5	TRBD2	CASSRPFGREETQYF	TGTGCCAGTAGTAGGCCCTTTGGGAGGGAAGAGACCCAGTACTTC
.	TRBV6-5	TRBJ1-1	.	CASRPNTGITEAFF	TGTGCCAGCAGGCCCAACACAGGGATCACTGAAGCTTTCTTT
.	TRBV7-8	TRBJ2-7	TRBD1	CASSPTGGITYEQYF	TGTGCCAGCAGCCCTACAGGGGGTATCACCTACGAGCAGTACTTC
.	TRBV5-1	TRBJ2-7	.	CASSLRQAYEQYF	TGCGCCAGCAGCCTGAGACAGGCCTACGAGCAGTACTTC
.	TRBV4-3	TRBJ2-7	TRBD1	CASSLLTGAVMSEQYF	TGCGCCAGCAGCCTATTGACAGGGGCGGTGATGAGTGAGCAGTACTTC